This T cell receptor beta chain is from a study of blood T cell repertoires in COVID-19. Study context: The cDNA or gDNA used as material had been derived from T cells, B-cell-depleted T cells, or PBMCs.

Germline-derived CDR1 and CDR2 are SEHNR and FQNEAQ (reference sequence). The V end was cut by 5 bases, the J end by 1 base, with 8 bases between. There are 13 residues in the CDR3. Original processing notes: Reference gene primer amplification in the assay estimated nucleated cell counts. Measured with immunoSEQ multiplex PCR; TCRdb has only the in-frame clones, and not every one. V and J calls and clone size are as listed in that table; D and trimming were resolved from the DNA. Here the sample spans about 280,000 clones, about 90% being singletons. This clone was observed a single time. The TCR was taken from a woman aged 30 to 39 with COVID-19, enrolled during active disease. The chain recombines TRBV7-9 with TRBJ1-1; maybe TRBD1 (5 bases). Material: peripheral blood. CDR3 nucleotides: TGTGCCAGCAGCCATGACAGGAACACTGAAGCTTTCTTT. This sequence encodes CASSHDRNTEAFF.